These T cell receptor beta chains were read from a single sample in a study of Graves' ophthalmopathy and Graves' hyperthyroidism. Via MiXCR, TCRdb re-called the multiplex PCR reads, giving one row per CDR3 protein. The sample lists 900,000 to 1,200,000 distinct CDR3 sequences, about 40% occurring once. The sequencing sample was made of peripheral blood or thyroid tissue (not recorded which). Receptor source: an adult man with Graves' hyperthyroidism. The CDR3 runs from the conserved cysteine through the conserved F or W. The order of the fields is J gene, D gene, clone size, V gene, CDR3 DNA, CDR3 protein. The D gene is left open where the match is weak. Clone size is shown for a subset of rows, as once, few, many or a class of expanded clone.

J gene: TRBJ2-7
D gene: .
clone size: .
V gene: TRBV7-6
CDR3 DNA: TGTGCCAGCAGCATCTCAATGGGAAGTCAGCAGTACTTC
CDR3 protein: CASSISMGSQQYF

J gene: TRBJ1-5
D gene: .
clone size: .
V gene: TRBV2
CDR3 DNA: TGTGCCAGCAGTGAACAGGGTATTAACGAGCATTTT
CDR3 protein: CASSEQGINEHF

J gene: TRBJ1-5
D gene: TRBD1
clone size: .
V gene: TRBV7-8
CDR3 DNA: TGTGCCAGCAGCCAGGGACAGGGGCCCGCACATCAGCCCCAGCATTTT
CDR3 protein: CASSQGQGPAHQPQHF

J gene: TRBJ2-7
D gene: TRBD1
clone size: .
V gene: TRBV10-3
CDR3 DNA: TGTGCCATCAGTGAGTCTTGGACAGGGATCGAGCAGTACTTC
CDR3 protein: CAISESWTGIEQYF

J gene: TRBJ1-2
D gene: TRBD1
clone size: many
V gene: TRBV5-1
CDR3 DNA: TGCGCCAGCAGCTACGGGACAGGGATTGGCTATGGCTACACCTTC
CDR3 protein: CASSYGTGIGYGYTF

J gene: TRBJ2-7
D gene: TRBD1
clone size: .
V gene: TRBV29-1
CDR3 DNA: TGCAGCGTTGAAGGGGGACAGGGTAATCAGCAGTACTTC
CDR3 protein: CSVEGGQGNQQYF

J gene: TRBJ2-5
D gene: .
clone size: .
V gene: TRBV20-1
CDR3 DNA: TGCAGTGCTATCTTAGTGGATGAGACCCAGTACTTC
CDR3 protein: CSAILVDETQYF

J gene: TRBJ1-2
D gene: .
clone size: many
V gene: TRBV7-6
CDR3 DNA: TGTGCCAGCAGCTTGGGGACACGCGATTTCACCTTC
CDR3 protein: CASSLGTRDFTF

J gene: TRBJ1-4
D gene: TRBD1
clone size: .
V gene: TRBV11-2
CDR3 DNA: TGTGCCAGCACCTACAGGGGGAGAGAATCCGAAAAACTGTTTTTT
CDR3 protein: CASTYRGRESEKLFF

J gene: TRBJ2-5
D gene: TRBD2
clone size: many
V gene: TRBV5-6
CDR3 DNA: TGTGCCAGCAGCTTGGGAGCGGGATCGGGTCCAGAGACCCAGTACTTC
CDR3 protein: CASSLGAGSGPETQYF

J gene: TRBJ2-7
D gene: .
clone size: many
V gene: TRBV20-1
CDR3 DNA: TGCAGTGCTAGAGTAGTTGAAGAGCAGTACTTC
CDR3 protein: CSARVVEEQYF

J gene: TRBJ1-1
D gene: TRBD1
clone size: once
V gene: TRBV20-1
CDR3 DNA: TGCAGCATTCGACAGGGGGACACTGAAGCTTTCTTT
CDR3 protein: CSIRQGDTEAFF

J gene: TRBJ1-5
D gene: .
clone size: .
V gene: TRBV6-5
CDR3 DNA: TGTGCCAGCAGTTGGAATGGGGGGGCCAATCAGCCCCAGCATTTT
CDR3 protein: CASSWNGGANQPQHF

J gene: TRBJ2-5
D gene: .
clone size: .
V gene: TRBV10-3
CDR3 DNA: TGTGCCATCAGTGGAGAGTTCAGGACCCAGTACTTC
CDR3 protein: CAISGEFRTQYF

J gene: TRBJ1-5
D gene: .
clone size: many
V gene: TRBV20-1
CDR3 DNA: TGCAGTGCTAGCAAAACAGGGAAGGATTATCAGCCCCAGCATTTT
CDR3 protein: CSASKTGKDYQPQHF

J gene: TRBJ2-7
D gene: TRBD2
clone size: .
V gene: TRBV7-7
CDR3 DNA: TGTGCCAGCAGCTTAAACGCGGGAGTGCGGTACTTC
CDR3 protein: CASSLNAGVRYF

J gene: TRBJ2-7
D gene: .
clone size: .
V gene: TRBV4-1
CDR3 DNA: TGCGCCAGCAGCCAAACAACAGGGCCTGGCTACGAGCAGTACTTC
CDR3 protein: CASSQTTGPGYEQYF

J gene: TRBJ1-4
D gene: TRBD1
clone size: many
V gene: TRBV5-1
CDR3 DNA: TGCGCCAGCAGCCTCGACAGGGGGCTTGAAAAACTGTTTTTT
CDR3 protein: CASSLDRGLEKLFF

J gene: TRBJ1-1
D gene: .
clone size: few
V gene: TRBV5-8
CDR3 DNA: TGTGCCAGCAGCTTGGACTCCAGGAGGTTCACTGAAGCTTTCTTT
CDR3 protein: CASSLDSRRFTEAFF

J gene: TRBJ2-2
D gene: TRBD2
clone size: few
V gene: TRBV9
CDR3 DNA: TGTGCCAGCCGGCCCGGGACTAGCGAAGTGGAGCTGTTTTTT
CDR3 protein: CASRPGTSEVELFF

J gene: TRBJ1-3
D gene: .
clone size: .
V gene: TRBV29-1
CDR3 DNA: TGCAGCGTTGGCGGACTAGCGGGATACACCATATATTTT
CDR3 protein: CSVGGLAGYTIYF

J gene: TRBJ2-5
D gene: .
clone size: once
V gene: TRBV12-3/TRBV12-4
CDR3 DNA: TGTGCCAGCCTCCCTTACCCCCAAGAGACCCAGTACTTC
CDR3 protein: CASLPYPQETQYF

J gene: TRBJ2-5
D gene: .
clone size: many
V gene: TRBV13
CDR3 DNA: TGTGCCAGCAGCTTGAGGGACTGGGGGGCCCAAGAGACCCAGTACTTC
CDR3 protein: CASSLRDWGAQETQYF

J gene: TRBJ2-6
D gene: TRBD1
clone size: .
V gene: TRBV2
CDR3 DNA: TGTGCCAGCAGGGAAAATACAGGGGGGCAGACTGAAGCTTTC
CDR3 protein: CASRENTGGQTEAF

J gene: TRBJ2-7
D gene: .
clone size: .
V gene: TRBV7-2
CDR3 DNA: TGTGCCAGCAGGGGCGGTAACTCCTACGAGCAGTACTTC
CDR3 protein: CASRGGNSYEQYF

J gene: TRBJ1-4
D gene: .
clone size: .
V gene: TRBV29-1
CDR3 DNA: TGCAGCGTTTTTGCGAATGAAAAACTGTTTTTT
CDR3 protein: CSVFANEKLFF

J gene: TRBJ2-5
D gene: .
clone size: .
V gene: TRBV11-2
CDR3 DNA: TGTGCCAGCAGCCTCCCGATGGGGCAAATGGAGACCCAGTACTTC
CDR3 protein: CASSLPMGQMETQYF

J gene: TRBJ2-7
D gene: .
clone size: .
V gene: TRBV7-9
CDR3 DNA: TGTGCCAGCAGCTTGTCAGGGGACGGCGAGCAGTACTTC
CDR3 protein: CASSLSGDGEQYF

J gene: TRBJ2-7
D gene: .
clone size: .
V gene: TRBV10-3
CDR3 DNA: TGTGCCAACGGTAGGGGGGCGCAGATCGAGCAGTACTTC
CDR3 protein: CANGRGAQIEQYF

J gene: TRBJ1-2
D gene: TRBD1
clone size: .
V gene: TRBV7-8
CDR3 DNA: TGTGCCAGCAGCTTTCCGGGACAGGGGGCCCCTAACTATGGCTACACCTTC
CDR3 protein: CASSFPGQGAPNYGYTF

J gene: TRBJ2-7
D gene: TRBD2
clone size: .
V gene: TRBV12-3/TRBV12-4
CDR3 DNA: TGTGCCAGCAGCTCTCGGGAGGGGTACTTC
CDR3 protein: CASSSREGYF

J gene: TRBJ2-7
D gene: .
clone size: many
V gene: TRBV24-1
CDR3 DNA: TGTGCCACCAGTGACCCCGGGAGCTCCTACGAGCAGTACTTC
CDR3 protein: CATSDPGSSYEQYF

J gene: TRBJ2-2
D gene: .
clone size: few
V gene: TRBV11-2
CDR3 DNA: TGTGCCAGCAGCCCCCGGTGGGAGATAAACACCGGGGAGCTGTTTTTT
CDR3 protein: CASSPRWEINTGELFF

J gene: TRBJ1-2
D gene: TRBD1
clone size: .
V gene: TRBV9
CDR3 DNA: TGTGCCAGCAGCGTAACCGGGACAGACTATGGCTACACCTTC
CDR3 protein: CASSVTGTDYGYTF

J gene: TRBJ1-1
D gene: TRBD1
clone size: many
V gene: TRBV5-1
CDR3 DNA: TGCGCCAGCAAAGGGGACAGCCTGAACTCTGAAGCTTTCTTT
CDR3 protein: CASKGDSLNSEAFF

J gene: TRBJ2-3
D gene: .
clone size: .
V gene: TRBV5-1
CDR3 DNA: TGCGCCAGCAGCTTGAACAGTTTCACAGATACGCAGTATTTT
CDR3 protein: CASSLNSFTDTQYF